This T cell receptor beta chain was retrieved from a study of T cell repertoires in cytomegalovirus infection (dated by TCRdb to about 2019). Notes on the research overall: Because public TCR beta signatures pointed to carriage of CMV infection together with the matching HLA type, the HLA type of each donor mattered for the analysis. Beyond this particular receptor, the publication reports: Cumulative frequency of public TCR beta family members discriminated carriers of CMV infection plus the relevant HLA type in this cohort and an independent 352-donor cohort. The ex vivo response was dominated by HLA-C-restricted CMV-specific TCR beta clonotypes, which also provided the single most frequent clonotype in two of eight donors.

The instrument was an Illumina HiSeq 1500. TCRdb's own reprocessing of the public reads used fastp at Q25 and MiXCR and kept productive beta chains. Every distinct CDR3 protein forms one entry, paired with its most common genes and DNA. This sample lists about 530,000 distinct CDR3 sequences; more than 25% were detected once. Clones ranked in the top ten supply about 12% of the sample. CDR1 and CDR2 are read off the germline V gene (reference sequence) as SEHNR and FQNEAQ. The CDR3 spans 15 residues, from the cysteine through the phenylalanine. Here the CDR3 DNA is all that survives: 45 bases in frame from base 1. The junction shows trimming of 5 bases on V and 5 bases on J, and the gene matches do not reach 6 bases of it. Details on this clonotype: Its cognate antigen has yet to be identified. No much larger clone is present one base from it, and per-base qualities are unavailable.

What was sequenced was PBMCs. The sequence was collected from a human donor in good health (CMV status not recorded). Some clones in this sample may be carry-over from other donors' samples. The chain uses TRBV7-9 and TRBJ1-6; 7 nucleotides in the junction match TRBD1. The CDR3 protein: CASSVIQGDNSPLHF. Read as DNA, the sequence is TGTGCCAGCAGCGTGATTCAGGGGGATAATTCACCCCTCCACTTT.